This T cell receptor (beta chain) was found in a study of OX40 agonist ivuxolimab in advanced cancers. As for the study in general: Clinicians treated patients with ivuxolimab, an agonistic anti-OX40 (CD134) antibody. It was permissible to have had prior anti-PD-1, anti-PD-L1 or anti-CTLA-4 therapy, and approximately 41% had some.

The CDR3 has 16 residues. Germline CDR1 reads MNHNY; CDR2 reads SVGAGI (reference sequence). V dropped 2 bases and J dropped 5; count of bases not matched to a gene: 8. Samples of blood were obtained at baseline, on cycle 4 day 1, and on cycle 7 day 1. The assay was immunoSEQ multiplex PCR, and TCRdb's table has in-frame clones only and misses some. The sample has around 88,000 clones, about 91% seen once. Study-wide results and caveats: Mean expanded clone counts were higher in CD8+ than CD4+ T cells.

Comments on this clone: Antigen: not known.

Sample: CD4+ or CD8+ T cells sorted from blood, taken in a trial of the OX40 agonist ivuxolimab. The chain recombines TRBV6-6 with TRBJ2-1, with 8 bases identical to TRBD1. The sequence came from an adult with an advanced solid tumor such as melanoma, head and neck, liver or kidney cancer. CDR3 DNA: TGTGCCAGCAGTTACCTACGACAGGGGACCCACAATGAGCAGTTCTTC. It is translated as CASSYLRQGTHNEQFF.